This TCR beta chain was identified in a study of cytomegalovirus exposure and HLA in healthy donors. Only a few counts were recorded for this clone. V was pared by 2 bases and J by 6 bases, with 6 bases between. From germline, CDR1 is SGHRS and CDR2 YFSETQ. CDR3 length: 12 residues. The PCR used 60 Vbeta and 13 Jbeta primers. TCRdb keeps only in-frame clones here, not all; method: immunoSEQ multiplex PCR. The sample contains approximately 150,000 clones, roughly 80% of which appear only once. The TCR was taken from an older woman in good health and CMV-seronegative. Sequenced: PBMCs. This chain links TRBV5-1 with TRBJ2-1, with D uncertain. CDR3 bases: TGCGCCAGCAGCTTTCCGGGCAATGAGCAGTTCTTC. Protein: CASSFPGNEQFF.